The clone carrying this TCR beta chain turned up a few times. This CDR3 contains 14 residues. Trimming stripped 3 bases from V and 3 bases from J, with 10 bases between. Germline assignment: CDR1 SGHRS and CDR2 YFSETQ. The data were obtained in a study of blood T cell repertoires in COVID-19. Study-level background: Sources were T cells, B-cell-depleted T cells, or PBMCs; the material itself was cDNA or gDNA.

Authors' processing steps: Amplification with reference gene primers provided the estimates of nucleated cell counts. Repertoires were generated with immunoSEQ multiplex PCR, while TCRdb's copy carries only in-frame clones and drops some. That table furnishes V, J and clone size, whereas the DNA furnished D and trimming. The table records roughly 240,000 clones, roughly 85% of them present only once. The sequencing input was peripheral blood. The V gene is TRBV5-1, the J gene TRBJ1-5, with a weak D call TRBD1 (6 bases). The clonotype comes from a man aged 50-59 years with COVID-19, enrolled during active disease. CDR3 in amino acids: CASSSNRDNQPQHF. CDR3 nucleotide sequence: TGCGCCAGCAGCTCAAACAGGGACAATCAGCCCCAGCATTTT.